These 24 T cell receptor beta chains came from one sample sequenced in a study of cytotoxic CD8 clonotypes in ibrutinib-treated CLL. Data came from immunoSEQ multiplex PCR; TCRdb stores just in-frame clones and leaves some out. In the table there are some 140,000 clones, around 93% of which are singletons. This specimen consisted of PBMCs, obtained after 12 months of ibrutinib treatment. The receptor source for this set is a human donor with chronic lymphocytic leukemia.

This chain connects TRBV29-1 to TRBJ2-6, with D perhaps assigned TRBD1 or TRBD2 (5 bases each). The CDR3 contains 18 residues. Germline V gene data show CDR1 as SQVTM and CDR2 as ANQGSEA. Trimming cost V 4 bases and J 0 bases, with 19 bases left between them. The CDR3 region has the DNA TGCAGCGTTGGGGGCGGGCAGGCCCTATCCTCTGGGGCCAACGTCCTGACTTTC. Translated, it gives CSVGGGQALSSGANVLTF. Full variable domain (outside the CDR3, taken from reference TRBV29-1 and TRBJ2-6): SAVISQKPSRDICQRGTSLTIQCQVDSQVTMMFWYRQQPGQSLTLIATANQGSEATYESGFVIDKFPISRPNLTFSTLTVSNMSPEDSSIYLCSVGGGQALSSGANVLTFGAGSRLTVL.

The rearrangement links TRBV19 to TRBJ1-4; 9 nucleotides line up with TRBD1. This CDR3 is 14 amino acids long. V was clipped by 6 bases and J by 7 bases; unmatched bases: 6. CDR1 and CDR2 (germline): LNHDA, SQIVND (reference sequence). This CDR3 reads CASRTGTGFEKLFF. As DNA, the CDR3 is TGTGCCAGTAGGACCGGGACAGGGTTTGAAAAACTGTTTTTT.

The V call is TRBV7-2, the J call TRBJ2-2; D gene ambiguous. V was pared by 4 bases and J by 5 bases, with 5 bases between. Per the germline V gene, CDR1 is SGHTA and CDR2 is FQGNSA. This CDR3 region has 12 residues. CDR3 sequence: CASSSYTGELFF. The CDR3 DNA reads TGTGCCAGCAGCTCCTATACCGGGGAGCTGTTTTTT.

V gene TRBV4-3 combines with J gene TRBJ2-7; 9 bases map to TRBD2. V lost 2 bases and J lost 1; bases outside the gene matches: 3. CDR1 is LGHNA and CDR2 is YSLEER in the germline V gene. This CDR3 is built from 15 residues. The CDR3 spells CASSQYSGGSYEQYF. CDR3 DNA sequence: TGCGCCAGCAGCCAATACAGCGGGGGGTCCTACGAGCAGTACTTC.

In DNA, the CDR3 is TGTGCCAGCAGTCCCTCCCCCTACGAGCAGTACTTC. The encoded protein is CASSPSPYEQYF. The chain recombines TRBV5-4 with TRBJ2-7; D remains ambiguous. The V gene's germline CDR1 is SGHNT and CDR2 YYREEE (reference sequence). Trimming stripped 5 bases from V and 2 bases from J, with 8 bases between. The CDR3 is 12 residues long.

The chain recombines TRBV27 with TRBJ2-7, with 10 nucleotides matching TRBD2. The CDR3 is made up of 15 amino acids. V dropped 5 bases and J dropped 2; count of bases not matched to a gene: 6. Germline V lookup: CDR1 MNHEY, CDR2 SMNVEV (reference sequence). The CDR3 bases are TGTGCCAGCAGTCCCAGCGGGAGGGAAACCTACGAGCAGTACTTC. Translated, it gives CASSPSGRETYEQYF.

This clone came up a few times. The V call is TRBV28, the J call TRBJ2-3; either TRBD1 or TRBD2 may supply D (6 bases each). CDR3 length: 14 residues. V was clipped by 2 bases and J by 6 bases, with 12 bases between them. The germline CDR1 and CDR2 sequences are MDHEN and SYDVKM. The CDR3 is CASSLGGGGDTQYF. CDR3 nucleotide sequence: TGTGCCAGCAGTTTAGGGGGCGGAGGGGATACGCAGTATTTT.

The J gene is TRBJ2-3, the V gene TRBV5-1; D not certain. V gave up 4 bases and J gave up 4 bases, with 16 bases separating them. Looked up from germline, CDR1 is SGHRS and CDR2 is YFSETQ. The CDR3 length is 15 residues. CDR3 residues: CASSQGNKSPDTQYF. CDR3 DNA sequence: TGCGCCAGCAGCCAAGGGAACAAGAGCCCAGATACGCAGTATTTT.

The J gene is TRBJ2-1, the V gene TRBV9, with 7 bases lining up with TRBD2. The CDR3 is 14 residues long. Germline V gene data show CDR1 as SGDLS and CDR2 as YYNGEE. Trimming at V came to 8 bases and at J to 7 bases, leaving 12 bases not matched to a gene. The CDR3 sequence: CARTHGTTWNEQFF. The CDR3 DNA is TGTGCCAGGACCCACGGGACTACTTGGAATGAGCAGTTCTTC.

The V call is TRBV5-4, the J call TRBJ2-2, with a tentative D call TRBD1 (5 bases). V dropped 0 bases and J dropped 6 bases, with 12 bases sitting between them. The germline V gene has CDR1 SGHNT and CDR2 YYREEE (reference sequence). The CDR3 is made up of 15 amino acids. Written as DNA, the CDR3 is TGTGCCAGCAGCTTGGGGACACGCAACGCCGGGGAGCTGTTTTTT. This codes for CASSLGTRNAGELFF.

V gene TRBV29-1 combines with J gene TRBJ2-2; no clear D. CDR3 size: 11 residues. The V gene's germline CDR1 is SQVTM and CDR2 ANQGSEA. V lost 4 bases and J 6 bases, leaving 6 bases between the germline ends. CDR3 in DNA: TGCAGCGTTGGGATGGCCGGGGAGCTGTTTTTT. Translation gives CSVGMAGELFF.

The chain recombines TRBV6-5 with TRBJ2-1, with TRBD2 matching over 13 bases. Germline V lookup: CDR1 MNHEY, CDR2 SVGAGI. The CDR3 is 14 residues long. V dropped 10 bases and J dropped 6; count of bases not matched to a gene: 6. The CDR3 loop is CATTGLAGINEQFF. CDR3 bases: TGTGCCACGACGGGACTAGCGGGGATCAATGAGCAGTTCTTC.

CDR3: CAWSVRAGPYNEQFF. The CDR3 bases are TGTGCCTGGAGTGTACGAGCGGGACCCTACAATGAGCAGTTCTTC. The rearrangement joins TRBV30 to TRBJ2-1; 7 positions match TRBD2. The trim removed 0 bases at V and 2 bases at J, leaving 4 bases unmatched. Per germline, CDR1 GTSNPN and CDR2 SVGIG (reference sequence). The CDR3 is 15 residues long.

This chain connects TRBV7-8 to TRBJ2-5; D uncertain. The CDR3 is 16 residues long. Germline lookup yields CDR1 SGHVS and CDR2 FQNEAQ. V was shortened by 5 bases and J by 2 bases, with 18 bases between the two germline ends. The CDR3 spells CASSRRESRIQETQYF. CDR3 bases: TGTGCCAGCAGCCGACGAGAGAGCCGCATTCAAGAGACCCAGTACTTC.

The chain employs TRBV9 and TRBJ2-5; possible D gene TRBD1, 6 bases. In germline, CDR1 is SGDLS, CDR2 YYNGEE. Trimming shortened V by 0 bases and J by 6 bases, and 15 bases separated the two germline ends. This CDR3 spans 15 amino acids. In DNA, the CDR3 is TGTGCCAGCAGCGTAGGGCAGGGGTTAATGAAGACCCAGTACTTC. Translating gives CASSVGQGLMKTQYF.

V gene TRBV10-3 combines with J gene TRBJ2-1; 9 nucleotides agree with TRBD2. The germline V gene has CDR1 ENHRY and CDR2 SYGVKD. Losses at the gene ends were 8 bases for V and 1 base for J; bases not matched to a gene: 18. The CDR3 has 19 amino acids. The CDR3 loop reads CAIENLPGLAGRSYNEQFF. CDR3 coding DNA: TGTGCCATCGAAAACCTCCCGGGACTAGCTGGAAGATCCTACAATGAGCAGTTCTTC.

The J gene is TRBJ1-1, the V gene TRBV13; TRBD1 is a possible D gene (5 bases). V was clipped by 2 bases and J by 5 bases, with 12 bases between them. CDR1 PRHDT and CDR2 FYEKMQ come from the germline V gene (reference sequence). This CDR3 comprises 14 residues. The CDR3 loop reads CASSLSGGGTEAFF. CDR3 nucleotides: TGTGCCAGCAGCTTATCCGGGGGAGGGACTGAAGCTTTCTTT.

This rearrangement joins TRBV29-1 to TRBJ2-1; possibly TRBD2 for D (5 bases). The CDR3 length is 14 residues. Per germline, CDR1 SQVTM and CDR2 ANQGSEA. Deletions cut 4 bases from V and 5 bases from J, with 15 bases between. CDR3 region: CSVGQWEKHNEQFF. The CDR3, as DNA: TGCAGCGTTGGGCAGTGGGAGAAACACAATGAGCAGTTCTTC.

The chain links TRBV11-3 to TRBJ2-1; D gene uncertain. V lost 5 bases, J lost 5 bases, and 10 bases lay in between. Germline CDR1 is SGHNT and CDR2 is YENEEA. CDR3 length: 13 residues. This chain's CDR3 is CASSQMVNNEQFF. The DNA for the CDR3 is TGTGCCAGCAGCCAAATGGTGAACAATGAGCAGTTCTTC.

The rearrangement links TRBV19 to TRBJ1-1; a possible D gene is TRBD1 (6 bases). Trimming cost V 5 bases and J 8 bases, with 12 bases left between them. Per germline, CDR1 LNHDA and CDR2 SQIVND (reference sequence). The CDR3 is made up of 12 amino acids. CDR3: CASSFLGGEAFF. CDR3 DNA sequence: TGTGCCAGTAGTTTCCTAGGGGGGGAAGCTTTCTTT.

The rearrangement uses TRBV4-1 and TRBJ2-7; D is unclear. Trimming removed 2 bases from V and 2 bases from J, with 13 bases in between. Germline CDR1 and CDR2: MGHRA and YSYEKL. The CDR3 consists of 15 residues. CDR3 nucleotides: TGCGCCAGCAGCCAATTTATGGACCGCCCCTACGAGCAGTACTTC. Translated: CASSQFMDRPYEQYF.

The chain employs TRBV5-1 and TRBJ2-1, with TRBD2 matching 10 bases. V trimming: 0 bases; J trimming: 2 bases; junction bases outside the gene matches: 11. The CDR3 length is 19 residues. From germline, CDR1 is SGHRS and CDR2 YFSETQ. CDR3 protein: CASSLVASGSPSAYNEQFF. Written as DNA, the CDR3 is TGCGCCAGCAGCTTGGTAGCTAGCGGGAGCCCCTCTGCCTACAATGAGCAGTTCTTC.

This chain connects TRBV28 to TRBJ2-7, with D perhaps TRBD2 (6 bases). The germline V gene encodes CDR1 MDHEN and CDR2 SYDVKM. The ends were cut back, 6 bases at V and 4 bases at J, with 10 bases in the middle. This CDR3 has 12 residues. CDR3 sequence reads: CASSTREYEQYF. As DNA, the CDR3 is TGTGCCAGCAGCACTCGGGAGTACGAGCAGTACTTC.

The chain recombines TRBV19 with TRBJ2-2; 8 bases match TRBD1. The trim removed 0 bases at V and 8 bases at J, leaving 8 bases unmatched. This CDR3 region has 16 residues. Germline V gene data show CDR1 as LNHDA and CDR2 as SQIVND (reference sequence). CDR3 region: CASSIDLLTGAGELFF. DNA of the CDR3: TGTGCCAGTAGTATAGATCTTTTGACAGGGGCAGGGGAGCTGTTTTTT.